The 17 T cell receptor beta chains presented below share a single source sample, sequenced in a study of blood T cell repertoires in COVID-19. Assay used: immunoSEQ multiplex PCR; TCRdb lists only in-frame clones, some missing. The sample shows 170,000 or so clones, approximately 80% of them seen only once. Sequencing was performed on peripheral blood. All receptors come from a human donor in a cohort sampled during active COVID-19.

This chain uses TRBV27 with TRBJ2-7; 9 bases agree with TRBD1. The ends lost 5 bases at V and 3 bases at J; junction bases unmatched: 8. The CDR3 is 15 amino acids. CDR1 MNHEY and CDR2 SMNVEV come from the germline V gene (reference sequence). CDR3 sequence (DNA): TGTGCCAGCAGTCTGGGGGGGACAGGGCTCTACGAGCAGTACTTC. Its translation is CASSLGGTGLYEQYF.

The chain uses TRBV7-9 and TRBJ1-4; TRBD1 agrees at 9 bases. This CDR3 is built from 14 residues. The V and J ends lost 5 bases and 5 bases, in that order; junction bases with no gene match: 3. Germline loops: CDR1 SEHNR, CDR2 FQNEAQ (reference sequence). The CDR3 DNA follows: TGTGCCAGCAGCCAGGACAGGGGAAATGAAAAACTGTTTTTT. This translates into CASSQDRGNEKLFF.

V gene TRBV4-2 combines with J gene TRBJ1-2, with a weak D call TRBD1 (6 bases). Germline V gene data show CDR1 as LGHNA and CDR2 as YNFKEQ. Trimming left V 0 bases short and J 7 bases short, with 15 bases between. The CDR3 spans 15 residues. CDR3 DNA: TGTGCCAGCAGCCAAGATACAGGGAAGGCCAGTGGCTACACCTTC. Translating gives CASSQDTGKASGYTF.

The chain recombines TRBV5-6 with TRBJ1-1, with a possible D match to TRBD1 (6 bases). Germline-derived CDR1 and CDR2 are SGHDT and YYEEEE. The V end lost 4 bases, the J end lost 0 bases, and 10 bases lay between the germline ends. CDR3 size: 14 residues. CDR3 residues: CASSRDRMNTEAFF. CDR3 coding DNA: TGTGCCAGCAGCCGCGACAGGATGAACACTGAAGCTTTCTTT.

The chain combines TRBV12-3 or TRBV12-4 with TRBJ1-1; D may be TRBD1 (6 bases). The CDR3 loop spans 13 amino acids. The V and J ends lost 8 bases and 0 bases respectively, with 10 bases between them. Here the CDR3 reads CASCDRLNTEAFF. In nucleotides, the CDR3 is TGTGCCAGCTGCGACAGGCTGAACACTGAAGCTTTCTTT.

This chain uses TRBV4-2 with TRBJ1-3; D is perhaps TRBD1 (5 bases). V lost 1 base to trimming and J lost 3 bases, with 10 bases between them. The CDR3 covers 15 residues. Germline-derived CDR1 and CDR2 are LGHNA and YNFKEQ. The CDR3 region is CASSQGRGNGNTIYF. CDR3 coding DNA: TGTGCCAGCAGCCAAGGAAGGGGAAATGGAAACACCATATATTTT.

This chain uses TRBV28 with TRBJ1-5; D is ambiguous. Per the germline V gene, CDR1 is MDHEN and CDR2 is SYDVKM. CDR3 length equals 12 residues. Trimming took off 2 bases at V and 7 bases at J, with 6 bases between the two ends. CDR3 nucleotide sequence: TGTGCCAGCAGTTTAGCGAAACAGCCCCAGCATTTT. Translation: CASSLAKQPQHF.

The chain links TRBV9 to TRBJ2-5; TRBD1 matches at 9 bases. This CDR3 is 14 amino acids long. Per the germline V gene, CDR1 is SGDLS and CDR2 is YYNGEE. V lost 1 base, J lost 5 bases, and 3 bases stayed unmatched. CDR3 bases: TGTGCCAGCAGCGTAACAGGGGGCACGGAGACCCAGTACTTC. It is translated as CASSVTGGTETQYF.

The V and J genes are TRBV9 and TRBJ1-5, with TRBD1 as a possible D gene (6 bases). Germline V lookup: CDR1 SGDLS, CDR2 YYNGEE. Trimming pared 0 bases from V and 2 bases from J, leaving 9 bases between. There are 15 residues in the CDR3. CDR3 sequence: CASSVEAGGNQPQHF. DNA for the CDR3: TGTGCCAGCAGCGTAGAGGCAGGGGGCAATCAGCCCCAGCATTTT.

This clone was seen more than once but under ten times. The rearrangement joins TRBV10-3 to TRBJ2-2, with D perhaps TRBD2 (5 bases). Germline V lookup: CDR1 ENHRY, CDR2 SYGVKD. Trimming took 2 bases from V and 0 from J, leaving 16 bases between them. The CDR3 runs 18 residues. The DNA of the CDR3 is TGTGCCATCAGTGAGAGTGGGCTAGCAGCCTCGAACACCGGGGAGCTGTTTTTT. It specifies CAISESGLAASNTGELFF.

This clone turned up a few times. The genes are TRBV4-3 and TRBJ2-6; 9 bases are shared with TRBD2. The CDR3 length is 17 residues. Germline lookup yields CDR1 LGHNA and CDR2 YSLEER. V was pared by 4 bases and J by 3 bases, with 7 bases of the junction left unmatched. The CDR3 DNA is TGCGCCAGCAGCCGCCGGACTAGCGACTTTGGGGCCAACGTCCTGACTTTC. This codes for CASSRRTSDFGANVLTF.

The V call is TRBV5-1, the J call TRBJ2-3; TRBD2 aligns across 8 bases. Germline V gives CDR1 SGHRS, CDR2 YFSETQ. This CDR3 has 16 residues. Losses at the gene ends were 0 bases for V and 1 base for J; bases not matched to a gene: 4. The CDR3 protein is CASSLAGGYGTDTQYF. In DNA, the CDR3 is TGCGCCAGCAGCTTGGCGGGGGGGTACGGCACAGATACGCAGTATTTT.

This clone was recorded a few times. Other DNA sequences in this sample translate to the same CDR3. CDR3 sequence reads: CASSSSGGLSYEQYF. CDR3 sequence (DNA): TGCGCCAGCAGTTCTAGCGGGGGGCTCTCCTACGAGCAGTACTTC. The chain links TRBV5-1 to TRBJ2-7, with 11 bases lining up with TRBD2. Unmatched junction bases numbered 4, after V lost 5 bases and J lost 0 bases. Looked up from germline, CDR1 is SGHRS and CDR2 is YFSETQ. This CDR3 contains 15 residues.

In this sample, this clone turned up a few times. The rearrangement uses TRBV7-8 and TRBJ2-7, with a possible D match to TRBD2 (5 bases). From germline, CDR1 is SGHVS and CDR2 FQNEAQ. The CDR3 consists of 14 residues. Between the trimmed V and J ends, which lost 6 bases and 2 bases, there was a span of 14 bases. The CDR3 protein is CASRGQSGTYEQYF. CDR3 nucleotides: TGTGCCAGCAGGGGTCAAAGCGGAACCTACGAGCAGTACTTC.

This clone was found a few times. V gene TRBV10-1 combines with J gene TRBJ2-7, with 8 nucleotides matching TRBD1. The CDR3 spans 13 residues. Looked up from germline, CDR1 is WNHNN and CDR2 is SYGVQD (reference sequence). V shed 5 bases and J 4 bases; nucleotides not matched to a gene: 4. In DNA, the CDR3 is TGCGCCAGCAGTTCCGGGACAGGTTACGAGCAGTACTTC. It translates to CASSSGTGYEQYF.

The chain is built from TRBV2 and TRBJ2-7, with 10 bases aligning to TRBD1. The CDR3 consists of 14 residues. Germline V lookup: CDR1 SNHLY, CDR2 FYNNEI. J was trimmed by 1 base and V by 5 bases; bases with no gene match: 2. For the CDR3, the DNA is TGTGCCAGCAGTCCGGGACAGGGGTCCTACGAGCAGTACTTC. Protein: CASSPGQGSYEQYF.

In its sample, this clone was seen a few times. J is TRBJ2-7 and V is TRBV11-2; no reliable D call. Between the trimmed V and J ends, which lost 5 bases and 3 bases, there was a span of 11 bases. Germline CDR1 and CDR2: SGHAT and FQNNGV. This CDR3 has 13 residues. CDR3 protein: CASSLAPGYEQYF. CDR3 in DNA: TGTGCCAGCAGCCTGGCCCCGGGCTACGAGCAGTACTTC.